This TCR beta chain was profiled in a study of blood T cell repertoires in COVID-19. In the study overall: Samples taken during acute and convalescent COVID-19 were collected in the United States, Italy and Spain.

Profiled with immunoSEQ multiplex PCR; TCRdb holds only in-frame clones, not every one. The data contain tens of thousands of clones, roughly 84% of them seen just once; the ten biggest clones take up more than 8.5%. V was pared by 8 bases and J by 4 bases, with 14 bases between. The CDR3 is 13 residues long. Germline CDR1 reads WSHSY; CDR2 reads SAAADI. The sequenced material came from peripheral blood. The receptor was derived from a man aged 25-40 years with COVID-19, enrolled during active disease. This chain links TRBV10-2 with TRBJ2-5, with TRBD2 as a possible D gene (7 bases). The CDR3, as DNA: TGCGCCAGCGGATCTAGGGGGGGAGAGACCCAGTACTTC. This sequence encodes CASGSRGGETQYF.